This TCR beta chain originates from a study of T-cell reconstitution after alpha-beta-depleted transplantation in children (dated by TCRdb to between 2015 and 2016). At the level of the whole study: Using TCR repertoire profiling, the study quantitatively followed how T-cell immune reconstitution unfolded in children after TCRalphabeta/CD19-depleted allogeneic hematopoietic cell transplantation.

A distance of 18 bases separates the germline ends of V and J, which lose 4 bases and 3 bases respectively. Based on the germline V gene, the CDR1 and CDR2 sequences are MDHEN and SYDVKM. Spanning cysteine to phenylalanine, the CDR3 consists of 16 amino acids. CDR3 DNA is the only sequence kept; it has 48 bases, read in frame from the first base. Comments on this clonotype: No antigen is known for it. Base qualities were left out, and no much larger clone turns up one base away.

Beyond this particular receptor, the publication reports: Hyperexpanded clone frequencies declined over subsequent months; after one year, T-cell counts and TCRbeta diversity were mostly attributed to newly produced T cells. The high TCRbeta diversity at day 60 in some patients was ascribed to recipient T cells and intrathymic progenitors that had survived conditioning. The apparently early alphabetaT-cell count recovery about two months after transplant was reportedly dependent on only several hundred rapidly expanded clones derived from non-depleted graft cells.

The sample's treatment or condition label, decoded: allogeneic hematopoietic cell transplantation with graft depleted of TCRalphabeta T cells and CD19 B cells. The children who served as transplant recipients had been given grafts of TCRalphabeta/CD19-depleted allogeneic hematopoietic cells. The library was made by PCR. The reads were generated on an Illumina HiSeq 2500. To normalize quantification of the TCRbeta repertoire, the TCR libraries were built with molecular barcoding that relied on unique molecular identifiers. The public reads were run again by TCRdb, first through fastp at Q25 and then through MiXCR, and only productive beta chains were kept. Entries are consolidated by CDR3 protein sequence, retaining the most common genes and DNA. The sample profile shows about 78,000 distinct CDR3 sequences; roughly 15% of them were found once. 27% of the sample is in the top ten clones.

The sequencing used PBMCs, mostly from graft donor cells, collected 180 days after TCRalphabeta/CD19-depleted stem cell transplant. The sequence came from a male patient between 2 and 10 years old who had a stem cell transplant for acute lymphoblastic leukemia, so the T cells may come from the graft donor. The rearrangement combines TRBV28 with TRBJ2-5; the D gene is possibly TRBD2, with 5 bases matching. The DNA sequence is given as TGTGCCAGCAGTTCTCCCCACGGAGGTACAGAAGAGACCCAGTACTTC. This yields the protein CASSSPHGGTEETQYF. Reference TRBV28 and TRBJ2-5 genes cover what lies past the CDR3, so the full variable domain is DVKVTQSSRYLVKRTGEKVFLECVQDMDHENMFWYRQDPGLGLRLIYFSYDVKMKEKGDIPEGYSVSREKKERFSLILESASTNQTSMYLCASSSPHGGTEETQYFGPGTRLLVL.